Listed here are 27 T cell receptor beta chains from one sample, sequenced in a study of T cell repertoires in cytomegalovirus infection. TCRdb re-called the reads through MiXCR, storing one row per CDR3 protein. The sample has around 180,000 distinct CDR3 sequences, approximately 30% seen once. Sequencing was performed on PBMCs. The receptors here all came from a human donor in good health (CMV status not recorded). Some clones in this sample may be carry-over from other donors' samples.

V gene TRBV7-2 combines with J gene TRBJ1-2, with a weak D call TRBD1 (5 bases). Germline CDR1 and CDR2: SGHTA and FQGNSA. The CDR3 covers 14 residues. V was pared by 10 bases and J by 1 base, with 16 bases between. CDR3 sequence reads: CATGPDPRNYGYTF. DNA for the CDR3: TGTGCCACGGGACCCGACCCTCGTAACTATGGCTACACCTTC.

The sample holds a few counts of this clonotype. The rearrangement uses TRBV27 and TRBJ1-5, with D possibly matching TRBD1 (6 bases). The CDR3 is made up of 14 amino acids. The V gene's germline CDR1 is MNHEY and CDR2 SMNVEV (reference sequence). V was cut by 5 bases and J by 7 bases, with 15 bases left in between. Here the CDR3 DNA reads TGTGCCAGCAGTCTGGGGCAGGGGTGGCAGCCCCAGCATTTT. Translated: CASSLGQGWQPQHF.

This clonotype was recorded a few times. This chain uses TRBV2 with TRBJ1-2; D is undetermined. Germline V lookup: CDR1 SNHLY, CDR2 FYNNEI. V shed 2 bases and J shed 2 bases, with 9 bases lying between them. The CDR3 spans 14 residues. The CDR3 protein is CASSERGFNYGYTF. Written as DNA, the CDR3 is TGTGCCAGCAGTGAAAGAGGGTTCAACTATGGCTACACCTTC.

This clonotype has only one observation. The rearrangement joins TRBV2 to TRBJ2-6; D perhaps matches TRBD1 (6 bases). Deletions cut 6 bases from V and 0 bases from J, with 12 bases between. Germline CDR1 and CDR2: SNHLY and FYNNEI. The CDR3 sequence is 16 residues long. DNA for the CDR3: TGTGCCAGCAGGAAACAGGGTAGCTCTGGGGCCAACGTCCTGACTTTC. It specifies CASRKQGSSGANVLTF. The variable domain in full, completed from reference TRBV2 and TRBJ2-6, reads EPEVTQTPSHQVTQMGQEVILRCVPISNHLYFYWYRQILGQKVEFLVSFYNNEISEKSEIFDDQFSVERPDGSNFTLKIRSTKLEDSAMYFCASRKQGSSGANVLTFGAGSRLTVL.

As regards this clonotype: The junction does not match germline at one end; this may be a read error. The CDR3 spells CASSLEPGAEKLFF. In DNA form, the CDR3 reads TGTGCTAGCAGCTTAGAACCAGGGGCTGAAAAACTGTTTTTT. The chain uses TRBV7-7 and TRBJ1-4; TRBD1 is a possible D gene (6 bases). The CDR3 extends over 14 amino acids. CDR1 and CDR2 from the germline V gene are SSHAT and FNYEAQ (reference sequence). The full variable domain, rest sourced from reference TRBV7-7 and TRBJ1-4, is GAGVSQSPRYKVTKRGQDVTLRCDPISSHATLYWYQQALGQGPEFLTYFNYEAQPDKSGLPSDRFSAERPEGSISTLTIQRTEQRDSAMYRCASSLEPGAEKLFFGSGTQLSVL.

This clonotype was seen more than once but under ten times. This chain links TRBV3-1 with TRBJ1-2, with no clear D. Trimming removed 4 bases at V and 3 bases at J, with 12 bases between. CDR3 length: 14 amino acids. Germline-derived CDR1 and CDR2 are LGHDT and YNNKEL (reference sequence). The CDR3 spells CASSLRERDYGYTF. The CDR3 bases are TGTGCCAGCAGCCTCCGGGAGAGAGACTATGGCTACACCTTC.

This chain links TRBV4-2 with TRBJ1-1, with 8 bases identical to TRBD1. The V gene end was trimmed by 0 bases and the J gene end by 1 base; junction bases not matched to a gene: 4. CDR3 length: 16 residues. Per germline, CDR1 LGHNA and CDR2 YNFKEQ. CDR3 loop: CASSQDLTGGNTEAFF. The CDR3 nucleotides are TGTGCCAGCAGCCAAGATCTTACAGGGGGGAACACTGAAGCTTTCTTT.

This clonotype was counted between two and nine times. V gene TRBV6-2 or TRBV6-3 combines with J gene TRBJ2-1, with TRBD2 as a possible D gene (5 bases). Deletions cut 6 bases from V and 4 bases from J, with 16 bases between. Germline CDR1 is MNHEY and CDR2 is SVGEGT. The CDR3 has 15 amino acids. CDR3 nucleotides: TGTGCCAGCAGAGAGGAGCGGCCAGATTACAATGAGCAGTTCTTC. This gives the protein CASREERPDYNEQFF.

This clonotype was recorded once. The chain couples TRBV13 to TRBJ1-2; no clear D gene. The germline V gene has CDR1 PRHDT and CDR2 FYEKMQ (reference sequence). The CDR3 loop spans 13 amino acids. The ends were cut back, 0 bases at V and 7 bases at J, with 9 bases in the middle. CDR3 bases: TGTGCCAGCAGCTTAGGCCGAGATAGTGGCTACACCTTC. Encoded protein: CASSLGRDSGYTF.

This chain connects TRBV7-8 to TRBJ2-7; unclear D gene. CDR1 SGHVS and CDR2 FQNEAQ come from the germline V gene. The CDR3 loop spans 17 amino acids. The germline V and J ends were trimmed by 0 bases and 0 bases, with 15 bases remaining between them. CDR3 bases: TGTGCCAGCAGCTTAGCAAGTACGGTACAGCTCTCCTACGAGCAGTACTTC. Its protein is CASSLASTVQLSYEQYF.

This clonotype was detected only a few times. Sequence at one end of the junction differs from germline and may be a read error. The CDR3 DNA sequence: TGCAGCGTTGAGAAGGGTGCTTCCTACAATGGGCAGTTCTTC. Translation: CSVEKGASYNGQFF. The chain combines TRBV29-1 with TRBJ2-1; no firm D call. Germline-derived CDR1 and CDR2 are SQVTM and ANQGSEA. This CDR3 region has 14 residues.

This clonotype was recorded a few times. The chain employs TRBV7-3 and TRBJ1-4; possible D gene TRBD1, 6 bases. Germline V gene sequence: CDR1 SGHTA, CDR2 FQGTGA. The CDR3 has 15 residues. Trimming stripped 5 bases from V and 7 bases from J, with 17 bases between. DNA of the CDR3: TGTGCCAGCAGCACGGGGGGCCAGCAGCGTGAAAAACTGTTTTTT. This codes for CASSTGGQQREKLFF.

This clonotype showed up many times. The chain employs TRBV13 and TRBJ2-3, with D perhaps TRBD2 (5 bases). Germline assignment: CDR1 PRHDT and CDR2 FYEKMQ (reference sequence). V dropped 3 bases and J dropped 2 bases, with 15 bases sitting between them. The CDR3 is made up of 16 amino acids. The CDR3 bases are TGTGCCAGCAGCTTGTGGCTAGCCGGTAACACAGATACGCAGTATTTT. This translates into CASSLWLAGNTDTQYF.

This clonotype was seen at least ten times. The rearrangement uses TRBV12-5 and TRBJ1-4; 9 positions match TRBD1. Germline CDR1 LGHNT, CDR2 FRNRAP. The trim removed 1 base at V and 6 bases at J, leaving 9 bases unmatched. CDR3 length equals 17 residues. The CDR3 loop reads CASGLATGTGFYEKLFF. CDR3 coding DNA: TGTGCTAGTGGTTTGGCTACCGGGACAGGGTTTTATGAAAAACTGTTTTTT.

This chain's CDR3 is CASSLDASYNSPLHF. CDR3 in DNA: TGTGCCAGCAGCTTGGATGCCTCCTATAATTCACCCCTCCACTTT. The chain has TRBV11-2 and TRBJ1-6; the D is unclear. The length of the CDR3 is 15 residues. V lost 3 bases, J lost 0 bases, and 6 bases lay in between. Germline values: CDR1 SGHAT, CDR2 FQNNGV.

V is TRBV12-3 or TRBV12-4 and J is TRBJ2-7, with D hard to call. The CDR3 has 12 residues. V was pared by 3 bases and J by 2 bases, with 5 bases between. The CDR3 bases are TGTGCCAGCAGTTTTGGAACCTACGAGCAGTACTTC. It translates to CASSFGTYEQYF.

This clonotype has just a few counts. The chain links TRBV20-1 to TRBJ1-1; no firm D call. From germline, CDR1 is DFQATT and CDR2 SNEGSKA (reference sequence). The CDR3 consists of 11 residues. V shed 2 bases and J shed 7 bases, with 8 bases lying between them. The CDR3 bases are TGCAGTGCTAGAATGGGTCTTGAAGCTTTCTTT. It specifies CSARMGLEAFF.

V usage is TRBV2 and J usage is TRBJ1-1, with D unresolved. Trimming removed 6 bases at V and 5 bases at J, with 16 bases between. Germline V lookup: CDR1 SNHLY, CDR2 FYNNEI. This CDR3 is 14 amino acids long. CDR3 sequence (DNA): TGTGCCAGCAGGGTCCGGGCCCTTGGGACTGAAGCTTTCTTT. Its translation: CASRVRALGTEAFF.

The chain couples TRBV5-1 to TRBJ2-2; D unclear. V was pared by 2 bases and J by 6 bases, with 11 bases between. Looked up from germline, CDR1 is SGHRS and CDR2 is YFSETQ. This CDR3 has 14 amino acids. CDR3 sequence reads: CASSLEAAAGELFF. The CDR3 bases are TGCGCCAGCAGCTTAGAGGCCGCGGCCGGGGAGCTGTTTTTT.

The V and J genes are TRBV6-1 and TRBJ1-2; 7 nucleotides match TRBD1. The CDR3 length is 16 residues. With 1 base clipped from V and 2 bases from J, the junction kept 7 bases outside the gene matches. CDR1 and CDR2 from the germline V gene are MNHNS and SASEGT. CDR3 protein: CASSEGWDSSNYGYTF. The CDR3 nucleotides are TGTGCCAGCAGTGAAGGATGGGACAGCTCGAACTATGGCTACACCTTC.

The J gene is TRBJ2-7, the V gene TRBV12-3 or TRBV12-4; D is uncertain. Trimming shortened V by 5 bases and J by 4 bases, and 6 bases separated the two germline ends. The CDR3 length is 11 residues. As DNA, the CDR3 is TGTGCCAGCAGTCGCCAATACGAGCAGTACTTC. This sequence encodes CASSRQYEQYF.

This clonotype was picked up many times. This chain joins TRBV12-3 or TRBV12-4 and TRBJ2-3, with D perhaps matching TRBD2 (6 bases). The CDR3 contains 14 residues. With 6 bases removed from V and 4 bases from J, the gap between germline ends came to 14 bases. The CDR3 DNA follows: TGTGCCAGCAGGGTTAGCGGAGGGGCAGATACGCAGTATTTT. It encodes CASRVSGGADTQYF.

This clonotype was recorded at least ten times. This chain joins TRBV7-2 and TRBJ2-1, with 7 positions matching TRBD2. The CDR3 is 12 residues long. The germline V gene has CDR1 SGHTA and CDR2 FQGNSA. Unmatched junction bases numbered 2, after V lost 6 bases and J lost 6 bases. CDR3 coding DNA: TGTGCCAGCAGTGGCGGGGGCAATGAGCAGTTCTTC. It specifies CASSGGGNEQFF.

The chain is built from TRBV12-3 or TRBV12-4 and TRBJ1-1; maybe TRBD1 (6 bases). The V and J ends lost 5 bases and 0 bases respectively, with 10 bases between them. CDR3 length: 14 residues. Written as DNA, the CDR3 is TGTGCCAGCAGTCCACAGGGTGTGAACACTGAAGCTTTCTTT. This codes for CASSPQGVNTEAFF.

The rearrangement links TRBV2 to TRBJ1-6, with D possibly matching TRBD1 (6 bases). Germline values: CDR1 SNHLY, CDR2 FYNNEI. The ends were cut back, 7 bases at V and 7 bases at J, with 14 bases in the middle. CDR3 length: 14 amino acids. The CDR3 loop is CASKFRQGNSPLHF. The DNA for the CDR3 is TGTGCCAGCAAATTCCGGCAGGGGAATTCACCCCTCCACTTT.

This clonotype came up many times. This sequence joins TRBV5-1 and TRBJ2-7; weak D call: TRBD1 (6 bases). Germline V gives CDR1 SGHRS, CDR2 YFSETQ. The CDR3 loop spans 15 amino acids. V was shortened by 0 bases and J by 2 bases, with 12 bases between the two germline ends. As DNA, the CDR3 is TGCGCCAGCAGCTTGGGGTGGACAGCACCCTACGAGCAGTACTTC. Residues: CASSLGWTAPYEQYF. Filled out from reference TRBV5-1 and TRBJ2-7, the complete variable domain reads KAGVTQTPRYLIKTRGQQVTLSCSPISGHRSVSWYQQTPGQGLQFLFEYFSETQRNKGNFPGRFSGRQFSNSRSEMNVSTLELGDSALYLCASSLGWTAPYEQYFGPGTRLTVT.

This clonotype was counted between two and nine times. The V call is TRBV7-8, the J call TRBJ1-2; D not resolved. CDR3 size: 14 residues. V lost 5 bases to trimming and J lost 4 bases, with 14 bases between them. Germline loops: CDR1 SGHVS, CDR2 FQNEAQ. The CDR3 sequence is CASSPIGDGYGYTF. DNA of the CDR3: TGTGCCAGCAGCCCCATCGGGGATGGCTATGGCTACACCTTC.